A single sample is the source of the 12 T cell receptor beta chains below, sequenced in a study of shared clonotypes between healthy human individuals. The data were produced by immunoSEQ multiplex PCR, yet TCRdb's version contains in-frame clones alone and is incomplete. Of roughly 530,000 clones in the sample, 95% to 97% were seen once. The sample consisted of naive CD4+ T cells sorted from blood. Subset specified: CD45RA+ positively selected. All receptors come from a woman in her twenties or thirties in good health.

This chain uses TRBV28 with TRBJ1-2, with 7 bases fitting TRBD1. CDR3 size: 14 residues. V lost 4 bases, J lost 8 bases, and 10 bases stayed unmatched. From germline, CDR1 is MDHEN and CDR2 SYDVKM. CDR3 in amino acids: CASSSQGGESGYTF. The CDR3 nucleotides are TGTGCCAGCAGTTCCCAAGGGGGCGAGTCGGGCTACACCTTC.

V gene TRBV11-3 combines with J gene TRBJ2-1, with 10 bases identical to TRBD1. Per germline, CDR1 SGHNT and CDR2 YENEEA. CDR3 length: 19 amino acids. Trimming at V came to 1 base and at J to 7 bases, leaving 16 bases not matched to a gene. In DNA, the CDR3 is TGTGCCAGCAGCTTAGGGAATAAACCGGGACAGGGGTTTCGGAATGAGCAGTTCTTC. Amino acids: CASSLGNKPGQGFRNEQFF.

The CDR3 DNA follows: TGTGCCAGCAGTCCTCAGGCAGGGGGGACGCCCCAGCATTTT. It is translated as CASSPQAGGTPQHF. V is TRBV27 and J is TRBJ1-5, with 7 bases identical to TRBD1. The V and J ends lost 5 bases and 9 bases, in that order; junction bases with no gene match: 10. This CDR3 is built from 14 residues. Germline V gives CDR1 MNHEY, CDR2 SMNVEV (reference sequence).

V and J are TRBV2 and TRBJ1-2; TRBD1 matches 8 bases. With 5 bases clipped from V and 4 bases from J, the junction kept 6 bases outside the gene matches. This CDR3 region has 14 residues. From germline, CDR1 is SNHLY and CDR2 FYNNEI. CDR3 protein: CASSQGQGSYGYTF. Here the CDR3 DNA reads TGTGCCAGCAGTCAAGGACAGGGTAGCTATGGCTACACCTTC.

The gene calls are TRBV2 and TRBJ2-2; D is unclear. Looked up from germline, CDR1 is SNHLY and CDR2 is FYNNEI. The CDR3 is made up of 16 amino acids. V was trimmed by 5 bases and J by 0 bases, leaving 13 bases between them. CDR3: CASSPYAAANTGELFF. For the CDR3, the DNA is TGTGCCAGCAGTCCGTACGCTGCGGCGAACACCGGGGAGCTGTTTTTT.

The sample holds one count of this clone. This chain connects TRBV7-9 to TRBJ2-1; perhaps D is TRBD1 or TRBD2 (5 bases each). CDR1 is SEHNR, CDR2 FQNEAQ, per germline (reference sequence). This CDR3 has 15 residues. Trimming took off 5 bases at V and 0 bases at J, with 11 bases between the two ends. CDR3 in DNA: TGTGCCAGCAGCGGGGACCCAAGCTCCTACAATGAGCAGTTCTTC. The encoded protein is CASSGDPSSYNEQFF.

This clone was counted only a few times. The CDR3 reads CASSVFRGNQPQHF. For the CDR3, the DNA is TGTGCCAGCAGTGTCTTCAGGGGCAATCAGCCCCAGCATTTT. The chain recombines TRBV2 with TRBJ1-5, with D possibly being TRBD1 (5 bases). V lost 4 bases and J 2 bases, leaving 9 bases between the germline ends. The V gene's germline CDR1 is SNHLY and CDR2 FYNNEI. The CDR3 runs to 14 residues.

This sequence joins TRBV5-1 and TRBJ2-1; 9 nucleotides agree with TRBD1. CDR1 SGHRS and CDR2 YFSETQ come from the germline V gene. With 0 bases clipped from V and 7 bases from J, the junction kept 2 bases outside the gene matches. The CDR3 is 14 residues long. In DNA, the CDR3 is TGCGCCAGCAGCTTGGGCGGGACAGGGAATGAGCAGTTCTTC. As protein: CASSLGGTGNEQFF.

V and J are TRBV19 and TRBJ1-6, with D unclear. The germline gives CDR1 LNHDA, CDR2 SQIVND (reference sequence). The CDR3 is made up of 12 amino acids. The V gene lost 3 bases and the J gene lost 11 bases, with 8 bases spanning the gap. As DNA, the CDR3 is TGTGCCAGTAGTATCGGGCGGACACCCCTCCACTTT. Amino acid sequence: CASSIGRTPLHF.

This rearrangement joins TRBV13 to TRBJ2-5, with D uncertain. The better agreement between TRBJ2-7 and the DNA end casts doubt on the J call. CDR1 PRHDT and CDR2 FYEKMQ come from the germline V gene (reference sequence). The CDR3 is made up of 16 amino acids. As DNA, the CDR3 is TGTGCCAGCAGCAAAAAAGGAGTTTCTACATCCTACGAGCAGTACTTC. Translation: CASSKKGVSTSYEQYF.

The chain is built from TRBV4-1 and TRBJ1-3; TRBD1 matches at 9 bases. Germline assignment: CDR1 MGHRA and CDR2 YSYEKL. Losses at the gene ends were 0 bases for V and 0 bases for J; bases not matched to a gene: 6. The CDR3 is 18 residues long. DNA for the CDR3: TGCGCCAGCAGCCAAGATTTGTCGGACAGGGGCTCTGGAAACACCATATATTTT. It yields the protein CASSQDLSDRGSGNTIYF.

This rearrangement joins TRBV11-3 to TRBJ2-7; no clear D gene. The CDR3 sequence is 14 residues long. Trimming removed 1 base from V and 7 bases from J, with 14 bases in between. CDR1 is SGHNT, CDR2 YENEEA, per germline. The chain's CDR3 is CASSLGAARREQYF. The CDR3, as DNA: TGTGCCAGCAGCTTAGGCGCGGCGAGAAGGGAGCAGTACTTC. Full variable domain (outside the CDR3, taken from reference TRBV11-3 and TRBJ2-7): EAGVVQSPRYKIIEKKQPVAFWCNPISGHNTLYWYLQNLGQGPELLIRYENEEAVDDSQLPKDRFSAERLKGVDSTLKIQPAELGDSAVYLCASSLGAARREQYFGPGTRLTVT.